Listed below are T cell receptor beta chains from one sample, sequenced in a study of cytomegalovirus exposure and HLA in healthy donors. The assay was immunoSEQ multiplex PCR, and TCRdb's table has in-frame clones only and misses some. The sample contains 180,000 or so clones, about 83% of which appear only once. The sequenced material came from PBMCs. These TCRs come from a female donor in good health and CMV-seronegative. Both conserved end residues are part of each CDR3. D genes are given only for firm matches. Rows give clone size only sometimes, using once, few, many, or a class for an expanded clone.

>TRBV19|TRBD1|few|TRBJ1-1
TGTGCCAGTAGCCGGACAGGGATGAGCGAAGCTTTCTTT
CASSRTGMSEAFF
>TRBV19|TRBD2|-|TRBJ2-1
TGTGCCAGTAGTATGCTTTCTAGCGGGGCCGCCTACAATGAGCAGTTCTTC
CASSMLSSGAAYNEQFF
>TRBV7-9|TRBD2|once|TRBJ2-7
TGTGCCAGCAGCCTAGGACTAGCGGGAGAGCAGTACTTC
CASSLGLAGEQYF
>TRBV7-9|TRBD1|-|TRBJ2-7
TGTGCCGGCAGTTCTAGGGACAGCGATGGGTACGAGCAGTACTTC
CAGSSRDSDGYEQYF
>TRBV5-1|TRBD2|-|TRBJ2-2
TGCGCCAGCAGCTTCCTCAGCGGGGGCTCGAACACCGGGGAGCTGTTTTTT
CASSFLSGGSNTGELFF
>TRBV6-5|TRBD1|-|TRBJ1-2
TGTGCCAGCACCAAAACTTACAGGGGGCAGTATGGCTACACCTTC
CASTKTYRGQYGYTF
>TRBV4-3|-|-|TRBJ1-5
TGCGCCAGCAGCCAACAAATTGCGAACGGAGGGCCCCAGCATTTT
CASSQQIANGGPQHF
>TRBV6-1|TRBD1|-|TRBJ1-6
TGTGCCAGCAGTGAAGATCAGCAGGGGGGTAATTCACCCCTCCACTTT
CASSEDQQGGNSPLHF
>TRBV7-2|TRBD1|-|TRBJ1-5
TGTGCCAGCAGCCGAACAGGGGGCCTTCAGCCCCAGCATTTT
CASSRTGGLQPQHF
>TRBV19|TRBD1|-|TRBJ1-2
TGTGCCAGTAGTTCCGGGACAGGGGGCATCTATGGCTACACCTTC
CASSSGTGGIYGYTF
>TRBV18|-|-|TRBJ2-1
TGTGCCAGCTCACCCTTAAAAATCAGACAGGGACTTTACAATGAGCAGTTCTTC
CASSPLKIRQGLYNEQFF
>TRBV19|TRBD1|-|TRBJ1-5
TGTGCCAGTAGTTCGGGGACAGGGCGTGGGAATCAGCCCCAGCATTTT
CASSSGTGRGNQPQHF
>TRBV9|TRBD2|-|TRBJ2-2
TGTGCCAGCAGCGACCCAACAGCGGGGGGCCGAACCGGGGAGCTGTTTTTT
CASSDPTAGGRTGELFF
>TRBV7-9|-|-|TRBJ1-2
TGTTCCAGCAGCTCATCGACCATGGGGCTGTGGGGTGGCTACACCTTC
CSSSSSTMGLWGGYTF
>TRBV7-2|-|few|TRBJ2-2
TGTGCCAGCACTAGGTACACCGGGGAGCTGTTTTTT
CASTRYTGELFF
>TRBV13|-|-|TRBJ1-2
TGTGCCAGCAGCTTAGGCCTACAGGGTGGCAGCTATGGCTACACCTTC
CASSLGLQGGSYGYTF
>TRBV6-5|-|-|TRBJ2-1
TGTGCCACCGGGCGGCCCCAAAGGGGGAATGAGCAGTTCTTC
CATGRPQRGNEQFF
>TRBV5-1|-|few|TRBJ2-6
TGCGCCAGCAGCTTGCCAGTCTCATCTGGGGCCAACGTCCTGACTTTC
CASSLPVSSGANVLTF
>TRBV4-1|TRBD2|-|TRBJ2-5
TGCGCCAGCAGCCAAGATCCCCTAGCGGGAGGTGGAGAGACCCAGTACTTC
CASSQDPLAGGGETQYF
>TRBV10-3|TRBD2|-|TRBJ2-1
TGTGCCATCAGTGAGTGGCGGGAGGGGTTGAATGAGCAGTTCTTC
CAISEWREGLNEQFF
>TRBV1|-|-|TRBJ2-1
TGCACCAGCAGCCCATTCCCGGAGACAGGGAACAATGAGCAGTTCTTC
CTSSPFPETGNNEQFF
>TRBV18|-|-|TRBJ2-3
TGTGCCAGCTCACCACCAATAGCGGGCACAGATACGCAGTATTTT
CASSPPIAGTDTQYF
>TRBV2|-|-|TRBJ1-2
TGTGCCAGCAGTGAACCGTCGGTCTATGGCTACACCTTC
CASSEPSVYGYTF
>TRBV10-3|TRBD1|-|TRBJ1-4
TGTGCCATCAGTGGGGACAGGCAAAACTCGGGGGAAAAACTGTTTTTT
CAISGDRQNSGEKLFF
>TRBV29-1|-|-|TRBJ2-5
TGCAGCGTTGGAGGGCCGGAGACCCAGTACTTC
CSVGGPETQYF